This T cell receptor (beta chain) emerged from a study of radiation and T cells in renal cell carcinoma. Whole-study context: Nephrectomy followed 15 Gy stereotactic body radiation by 4 weeks.

Time point defined: baseline pretreatment blood. The treatment denotes: 15 Gy SBRT to primary tumor, nephrectomy 4 weeks later. V was trimmed by 1 base and J by 4 bases, leaving 13 bases between them. Germline lookup yields CDR1 SGHVS and CDR2 FQNEAQ. This CDR3 contains 15 residues. Here immunoSEQ multiplex PCR was the method, and the copy in TCRdb shows in-frame clones only, minus some. The sample records over 85,000 clones, over 65% being singletons. The material sequenced was blood, taken from a patient whose treatment included radiotherapy and nephrectomy. This receptor was taken from a man aged 60-69 years with renal cell carcinoma. V usage is TRBV7-8 and J usage is TRBJ2-5, with D perhaps TRBD1 (5 bases). DNA for the CDR3: TGTGCCAGCAGCTTAGATGCAGGGCTCGCAGAGACCCAGTACTTC. It translates to CASSLDAGLAETQYF.